This T cell receptor (beta chain) stems from a study of molecular identifiers for immune sequencing clone quantification (dated by TCRdb to 2017 to 2018). Notes on the research overall: For a replicate experiment, RNA from around 20,000 or 100,000 naive CD8 T cells was divided into five aliquots, of which four were sequenced. This methods study benchmarked molecular-identifier clustering-based TCR repertoire sequencing (MIDCIRS) and TCR RNA copy counting, using CD8 T cells to do so.

Library construction relied on PCR. The run used an Illumina HiSeq 4000. Preparation of bulk TCR libraries followed a previously described approach, with the TCR primers listed in Table S5. The Qiagen AllPrep DNA/RNA kit was used to purify total RNA. Before analysis, reads from multiple sequencing runs of the same library were pooled. On the authors' methods: Reads were retained only if the reads had an exact TCR constant sequence, and the retained reads were trimmed to 150 nt and grouped according to their 12-nt molecular barcodes. Reads in each barcode group were sub-clustered using a 15% Levenshtein threshold, and a quality-weighted consensus sequence was built for each RNA molecule. Non-functional sequences were filtered out, along with any lower-count sequence sitting one edit away from another sequence. Barcode sub-clusters with fewer than 20% of the maximum read count were removed, based on fitting two negative binomial distributions. The public reads were reanalyzed by TCRdb: fastp trimming at Q25, MiXCR alignment, in-frame beta chains only. Every CDR3 protein is listed once, alongside the most common genes and DNA of its rows. The V and J calls come from TCRdb's annotation, not from the publication. The sample table holds about 640,000 distinct CDR3 sequences, of which about 20% were seen once. Roughly 0.85% of the sample lies in the top ten.

General conclusions and limits of the study: Even against a background of some 920,000 naive CD8 T cells, spiked-in Jurkat TCR RNA amounting to a single cell's worth was reported to be detectable. Modeling gave around 3.3 recovered TCR RNA copies per cell versus approximately 9 by digital PCR, implying approximately 32% capture efficiency. Highly expanded clone sizes could be underestimated because identical TCR molecules may share a barcode. When barcode sub-clustering was omitted, TCR diversity was inflated by chimeric consensus sequences, with chimeras reaching as high as 47%. The naive libraries included spiked-in Jurkat TCR RNA (about 9 copies' worth), and this Jurkat TCR RNA is not part of the donor repertoire. In CMV-specific effector cells, clones with more than 20 RNA copies contained over 99% of molecules, whereas in naive cells such clones contained under 1% of molecules.

The junction shows trimming of 6 bases on V and 5 bases on J, and the gene matches do not reach 6 bases of it. The CDR3 sequence holds 12 residues, the cysteine and phenylalanine included. Here the CDR3 DNA is all that survives: 36 bases in frame from base 1. CDR1 and CDR2 are read off the germline V gene (reference sequence) as DFQATT and SNEGSKA. Turning to this clonotype: No cognate antigen has been identified for it. Per-nucleotide qualities are absent, and no much larger clonotype sits a single base away.

Libraries of naive CD8 T cells were built from anywhere between roughly 17,000 and 1,000,000 sorted cells, with 10%, 30% or 50% of the purified RNA used. Naive CD8 T cells, defined as CD8+CD4-CCR7+CD45RA+, were FACS-sorted into RLT Plus buffer on a BD FACSAria II. To test detection sensitivity, Jurkat RNA equivalent to more than 8 TCR copies was spiked into samples of roughly 18,000-1,000,000 naive CD8 T cells. Enrichment of CD8 T cells was performed with RosetteSep CD8+ T Cell Enrichment Cocktail and Ficoll-Paque, after which ACK red cell lysis was carried out. The clonotype was recovered from a human donor in good health. Some libraries in this study had Jurkat cell RNA spiked in. The V and J segments used are TRBV20-1 and TRBJ1-2; TRBD1 agrees with 7 junctional bases. The specimen sequenced was naive CD8+ T cells from blood, with Jurkat cell RNA spiked in. Sample cell subset or site, as interpreted from the label and publication: FACS-sorted CD8+CD4-CCR7+CD45RA+ naive T cells. DNA sequence: TGCAGTGCAGATGGACAGGCTTATGGCTACACCTTC. The translation is CSADGQAYGYTF.